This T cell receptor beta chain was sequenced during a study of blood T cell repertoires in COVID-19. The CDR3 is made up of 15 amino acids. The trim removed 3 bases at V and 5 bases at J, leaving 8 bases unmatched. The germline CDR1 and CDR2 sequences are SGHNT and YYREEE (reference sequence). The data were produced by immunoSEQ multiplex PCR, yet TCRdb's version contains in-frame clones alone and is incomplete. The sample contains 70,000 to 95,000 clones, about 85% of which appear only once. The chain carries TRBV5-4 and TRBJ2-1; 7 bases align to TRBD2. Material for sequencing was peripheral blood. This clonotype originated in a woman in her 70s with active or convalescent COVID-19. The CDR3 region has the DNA TGTGCCAGCAGCTGGGACTTCAGCGGGGACAATGAGCAGTTCTTC. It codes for CASSWDFSGDNEQFF.